The 24 T cell receptor beta chains below all came from one sample that was sequenced in a study of blood T cell repertoires in COVID-19. Libraries were prepared by immunoSEQ multiplex PCR; TCRdb keeps only in-frame clonotypes and omits some of them. The sample holds about 80,000 clones, around 80% seen once. The sequenced material came from peripheral blood. These receptors were obtained from a woman in her 70s with acute or convalescent COVID-19.

The rearrangement links TRBV29-1 to TRBJ2-5, with 8 bases matching TRBD1. V shed 5 bases, J shed 9 bases, and the junction held 14 bases outside the gene matches. Per the germline V gene, CDR1 is SQVTM and CDR2 is ANQGSEA. The CDR3 is made up of 14 amino acids. The CDR3 coding sequence is TGCAGCGTTCTCTCTATCTTGGACAGGGAGGCCCAGTACTTC. This encodes CSVLSILDREAQYF.

The chain has TRBV5-1 and TRBJ2-5; a possible D gene is TRBD2 (5 bases). CDR1 is SGHRS and CDR2 is YFSETQ in the germline V gene. The CDR3 consists of 14 residues. Between the trimmed V and J ends, which lost 0 bases and 2 bases, there was a span of 8 bases. The DNA for the CDR3 is TGCGCCAGCAGCTTGGGTAGCGAGCAAGAGACCCAGTACTTC. Protein: CASSLGSEQETQYF.

The rearrangement joins TRBV5-8 to TRBJ2-7; unclear D gene. The length of the CDR3 is 14 residues. Germline CDR1 SGHTS, CDR2 YDEGEE. The ends were cut back, 2 bases at V and 3 bases at J, with 12 bases in the middle. CDR3 loop: CASSFDQISYEQYF. The CDR3, as DNA: TGTGCCAGCAGCTTCGATCAGATCAGCTACGAGCAGTACTTC.

The chain recombines TRBV19 with TRBJ2-1; the match to TRBD1 covers 7 bases. From germline, CDR1 is LNHDA and CDR2 SQIVND (reference sequence). CDR3 length: 12 residues. The V segment lost 10 bases and the J segment 7 bases; nucleotides outside the gene matches: 7. This CDR3 reads CATQDRENEQFF. The CDR3 coding sequence is TGTGCCACCCAAGACAGGGAAAATGAGCAGTTCTTC.

This clone was recorded once. The CDR3 bases are TGTGCCAGCAGTTACTCGACAGGGGGCTACGAGCAGTACTTC. Translated: CASSYSTGGYEQYF. V gene TRBV6-5 combines with J gene TRBJ2-7; TRBD1 matches 9 bases. The CDR3 covers 14 residues. V trimming: 0 bases; J trimming: 3 bases; junction bases outside the gene matches: 0. The germline V gene encodes CDR1 MNHEY and CDR2 SVGAGI.

V and J are TRBV7-3 and TRBJ1-1; D gene unclear. The CDR3 is 13 amino acids. With 3 bases removed from V and 4 bases from J, the gap between germline ends came to 9 bases. The germline gives CDR1 SGHTA, CDR2 FQGTGA. CDR3 protein: CASSFIRGTEAFF. The DNA of the CDR3 is TGTGCCAGCAGCTTTATCCGCGGCACTGAAGCTTTCTTT.

The chain joins TRBV5-6 to TRBJ2-5, with TRBD2 matching 10 bases. V shed 4 bases and J 4 bases; nucleotides not matched to a gene: 10. CDR3 length equals 16 residues. Germline CDR1 is SGHDT and CDR2 is YYEEEE. The CDR3 nucleotides are TGTGCCAGCAGCCCAATATTAGCGGGAGGTCGAGAGACCCAGTACTTC. This encodes CASSPILAGGRETQYF. The full variable domain, completed using reference TRBV5-6 and TRBJ2-5, is DAGVTQSPTHLIKTRGQQVTLRCSPKSGHDTVSWYQQALGQGPQFIFQYYEEEERQRGNFPDRFSGHQFPNYSSELNVNALLLGDSALYLCASSPILAGGRETQYFGPGTRLLVL.

This chain uses TRBV6-5 with TRBJ1-2; 9 nucleotides match TRBD1. The CDR3 length is 15 residues. With V trimmed by 2 bases and J by 6 bases, 7 bases remained unmatched. CDR1 MNHEY and CDR2 SVGAGI come from the germline V gene. CDR3 nucleotide sequence: TGTGCCAGCAGTTACCCCCGGGACAGGGAGGATGGCTACACCTTC. Translation: CASSYPRDREDGYTF.

The chain recombines TRBV9 with TRBJ2-5; 8 positions agree with TRBD1. V lost 0 bases and J lost 5; bases outside the gene matches: 6. This CDR3 has 15 amino acids. CDR1 and CDR2 from the germline V gene are SGDLS and YYNGEE. CDR3 amino acids: CASSVEQGVGETQYF. CDR3 coding DNA: TGTGCCAGCAGCGTAGAACAGGGGGTCGGGGAGACCCAGTACTTC.

The chain employs TRBV13 and TRBJ2-3, with D perhaps matching TRBD2 (5 bases). There are 14 residues in the CDR3. Trimming removed 5 bases at V and 3 bases at J, with 12 bases between. The germline gives CDR1 PRHDT, CDR2 FYEKMQ (reference sequence). CDR3 nucleotide sequence: TGTGCCAGCAGCCACCGGGATAAAACAGATACGCAGTATTTT. Encoded protein: CASSHRDKTDTQYF.

Concerning this clone itself: The junction differs from germline at one of its ends, possibly a read error. The chain links TRBV6-1 to TRBJ1-5; D possibly corresponds to TRBD1 (5 bases). The germline V gene has CDR1 MNHNS and CDR2 SASEGT. This CDR3 has 14 amino acids. The CDR3 coding sequence is TGTGCCAGCAGTCAAGCCCAGGGAGGACAGCCCCAGCATTTT. The encoded protein is CASSQAQGGQPQHF.

This clone has only a few counts. The chain links TRBV18 to TRBJ2-1, with a tentative D call TRBD1 (5 bases). The CDR3 consists of 15 residues. The germline V gene encodes CDR1 KGHSH and CDR2 LQKENI. V was shortened by 6 bases and J by 0 bases, with 12 bases between the two germline ends. The CDR3 reads CASSPRVSSYNEQFF. For the CDR3, the DNA is TGTGCCAGCTCCCCCAGGGTGAGCTCCTACAATGAGCAGTTCTTC.

This clone was seen a single time. V and J are TRBV5-5 and TRBJ2-7, with 9 bases aligning to TRBD2. Germline CDR1 and CDR2: SGHKS and YYEKEE (reference sequence). The CDR3 length is 15 residues. Trimming at V came to 4 bases and at J to 3 bases, leaving 8 bases not matched to a gene. CDR3 coding DNA: TGTGCCAGCAGCCCGGAGCCTAGCGGGAACTACGAGCAGTACTTC. The encoded protein is CASSPEPSGNYEQYF.

The DNA for the CDR3 is TGTGCCAGCACCCTCAATTGGGGGGACAGTGAGCAGTTCTTC. Amino acids: CASTLNWGDSEQFF. The chain couples TRBV6-5 to TRBJ2-1, with D maybe TRBD1 (7 bases). V lost 7 bases, J lost 9 bases, and 19 bases lay in between. CDR3 length: 14 amino acids. The germline CDR1 and CDR2 sequences are MNHEY and SVGAGI.

V usage is TRBV12-5 and J usage is TRBJ2-7; 7 bases fit TRBD1. The CDR3 is 16 amino acids. V lost 1 base to trimming and J lost 0 bases; unmatched junction nucleotides: 6. Germline-derived CDR1 and CDR2 are LGHNT and FRNRAP. The CDR3 protein is CASGLAFDRVSYEQYF. CDR3 sequence (DNA): TGTGCTAGTGGTTTGGCCTTCGACAGGGTCTCCTACGAGCAGTACTTC.

The chain has TRBV19 and TRBJ1-5; D is possibly TRBD1 (6 bases). Looked up from germline, CDR1 is LNHDA and CDR2 is SQIVND (reference sequence). V lost 4 bases, J lost 2 bases, and 9 bases lay in between. This CDR3 has 14 residues. DNA of the CDR3: TGTGCCAGTAGTAAACAGGGCGGCAATCAGCCCCAGCATTTT. It is translated as CASSKQGGNQPQHF.

V gene TRBV14 combines with J gene TRBJ1-3, with D possibly being TRBD1 (6 bases). The CDR3 contains 16 residues. The ends were cut back, 3 bases at V and 0 bases at J, with 12 bases in the middle. The V gene's germline CDR1 is SGHDN and CDR2 FVKESK. CDR3 region: CASSHGQQISGNTIYF. The CDR3 DNA is TGTGCCAGCAGCCACGGACAGCAAATCTCTGGAAACACCATATATTTT.

CDR3 nucleotides: TGTGCCACCAGCAGAGAGGTGCCGGGAGTTGGGTCCTACGAGCAGTACTTC. It yields the protein CATSREVPGVGSYEQYF. The J gene is TRBJ2-7, the V gene TRBV15, with D perhaps TRBD2 (6 bases). V was clipped by 0 bases and J by 1 base, with 16 bases between them. This CDR3 contains 17 residues. Germline V gene lookup returns CDR1 LNHNV and CDR2 YYDKDF (reference sequence).

The gene calls are TRBV5-1 and TRBJ1-1; D unresolved. CDR3 length equals 15 residues. The V gene's germline CDR1 is SGHRS and CDR2 YFSETQ. Trimming cost V 0 bases and J 1 base, with 10 bases left between them. DNA of the CDR3: TGCGCCAGCAGCTTGGTTGGCGGCGAGAACACTGAAGCTTTCTTT. Amino acid sequence: CASSLVGGENTEAFF. The entire variable domain, with the rest obtained from reference TRBV5-1 and TRBJ1-1, is as follows: KAGVTQTPRYLIKTRGQQVTLSCSPISGHRSVSWYQQTPGQGLQFLFEYFSETQRNKGNFPGRFSGRQFSNSRSEMNVSTLELGDSALYLCASSLVGGENTEAFFGQGTRLTVV.

With respect to this clone: Different DNA sequences within this sample yield the same CDR3. This chain connects TRBV20-1 to TRBJ2-1; D is unclear. Germline V gives CDR1 DFQATT, CDR2 SNEGSKA (reference sequence). Deletions cut 6 bases from V and 3 bases from J, with 3 bases between. This CDR3 spans 10 amino acids. CDR3 sequence (DNA): TGCAGTGCACACTACAATGAGCAGTTCTTC. It specifies CSAHYNEQFF.

This chain uses TRBV28 with TRBJ2-5; D perhaps matches TRBD1 (6 bases). This CDR3 region has 15 residues. Trimming left V 5 bases short and J 2 bases short, with 15 bases between. Germline V gene data show CDR1 as MDHEN and CDR2 as SYDVKM. CDR3 nucleotides: TGTGCCAGCAGTACACCCTCGACAGGACAAGAGACCCAGTACTTC. Amino acids: CASSTPSTGQETQYF.

This sequence joins TRBV9 and TRBJ2-3, with TRBD2 matching over 11 bases. With V trimmed by 0 bases and J by 5 bases, 8 bases remained unmatched. The germline gives CDR1 SGDLS, CDR2 YYNGEE. The CDR3 runs to 17 residues. For the CDR3, the DNA is TGTGCCAGCAGCGTAGTCGTTAGCGGGAGGGCAGGAGATACGCAGTATTTT. Its translation is CASSVVVSGRAGDTQYF.

The chain is built from TRBV18 and TRBJ2-5; 8 bases align to TRBD1. CDR1 KGHSH and CDR2 LQKENI come from the germline V gene. The CDR3 runs 14 residues. J gave up 3 bases and V 4 bases, and 4 bases lay outside the gene matches. This CDR3 reads CASSRQGKEETQYF. The CDR3 DNA sequence: TGTGCCAGCTCACGACAGGGGAAGGAAGAGACCCAGTACTTC. Filled out from reference TRBV18 and TRBJ2-5, the complete variable domain reads NAGVMQNPRHLVRRRGQEARLRCSPMKGHSHVYWYRQLPEEGLKFMVYLQKENIIDESGMPKERFSAEFPKEGPSILRIQQVVRGDSAAYFCASSRQGKEETQYFGPGTRLLVL.

The V gene is TRBV9, the J gene TRBJ2-3; the D gene is possibly TRBD2 (5 bases). Trimming took 2 bases from V and 2 from J, leaving 12 bases between them. The CDR3 runs to 15 residues. The germline V gene has CDR1 SGDLS and CDR2 YYNGEE. DNA for the CDR3: TGTGCCAGCAGCGTCACCGGGGTGGCCACAGATACGCAGTATTTT. Translating it yields CASSVTGVATDTQYF.